The 23 T cell receptor beta chains below come from one sample, sequenced in a study of blood T cell repertoires in COVID-19. Libraries were prepared by immunoSEQ multiplex PCR; TCRdb keeps only in-frame clonotypes and omits some of them. The sample lists some 140,000 clones, roughly 80% seen once, with 3% to 3.5% in the top ten. Sequenced sample: peripheral blood. These receptors all stem from a woman older than 75 with acute or convalescent COVID-19.

The chain joins TRBV6-6 to TRBJ1-5; tentatively, D is TRBD1 (5 bases). CDR1 and CDR2 from the germline V gene are MNHNY and SVGAGI (reference sequence). The CDR3 runs to 15 residues. V shed 6 bases and J shed 0 bases, with 12 bases lying between them. As DNA, the CDR3 is TGTGCCAGCAGACAGGAGGGATATAGCAATCAGCCCCAGCATTTT. Residues: CASRQEGYSNQPQHF.

The chain links TRBV5-1 to TRBJ2-1; possible D gene TRBD1, 6 bases. Trimming removed 4 bases from V and 3 bases from J, with 14 bases in between. The CDR3 sequence is 15 residues long. Per germline, CDR1 SGHRS and CDR2 YFSETQ. The CDR3 loop is CASSLTGQGYNEQFF. DNA for the CDR3: TGCGCCAGCAGCCTTACAGGGCAGGGCTACAATGAGCAGTTCTTC.

This chain joins TRBV7-9 and TRBJ2-5; TRBD1 matches at 7 bases. Germline V CDR1 and CDR2: SEHNR, FQNEAQ (reference sequence). V shed 4 bases and J 2 bases; nucleotides not matched to a gene: 10. The CDR3 runs to 16 residues. CDR3 loop: CASSSRGRDSQETQYF. The CDR3 nucleotides are TGTGCCAGCAGCTCGAGGGGAAGGGACAGTCAAGAGACCCAGTACTTC.

This chain joins TRBV18 and TRBJ1-1, with 7 bases aligning to TRBD1. The V segment lost 6 bases and the J segment 0 bases; nucleotides outside the gene matches: 10. Germline V gene lookup returns CDR1 KGHSH and CDR2 LQKENI. There are 16 residues in the CDR3. The CDR3 spells CASSLRQGDMNTEAFF. CDR3 bases: TGTGCCAGCTCGCTGCGACAGGGAGACATGAACACTGAAGCTTTCTTT.

The gene calls are TRBV6-2 or TRBV6-3 and TRBJ1-1, with TRBD1 identical over 10 bases. Germline assignment: CDR1 MNHEY and CDR2 SVGEGT. V trimming: 2 bases; J trimming: 1 base; junction bases outside the gene matches: 10. The CDR3 covers 18 residues. Here the CDR3 DNA reads TGTGCCAGCAGTTACGAGACAGGGGGCTTTAGGAAGAACACTGAAGCTTTCTTT. Its protein is CASSYETGGFRKNTEAFF.

The J gene is TRBJ1-1, the V gene TRBV29-1, with D unresolved. CDR3 size: 11 residues. V was clipped by 5 bases and J by 6 bases, with 10 bases between them. Germline V gene sequence: CDR1 SQVTM, CDR2 ANQGSEA. DNA of the CDR3: TGCAGCGTTTACGGGTCTTCTGAAGCTTTCTTT. This translates into CSVYGSSEAFF. Full variable domain (rest looked up from reference TRBV29-1 and TRBJ1-1): SAVISQKPSRDICQRGTSLTIQCQVDSQVTMMFWYRQQPGQSLTLIATANQGSEATYESGFVIDKFPISRPNLTFSTLTVSNMSPEDSSIYLCSVYGSSEAFFGQGTRLTVV.

The chain uses TRBV19 and TRBJ1-1, with D possibly matching TRBD1 (5 bases). The V end lost 5 bases, the J end lost 1 base, and 20 bases lay between the germline ends. The CDR3 contains 17 residues. Germline values: CDR1 LNHDA, CDR2 SQIVND (reference sequence). The CDR3 loop reads CASSLIRVDPQNTEAFF. CDR3 nucleotide sequence: TGTGCCAGTAGTCTAATCAGGGTTGATCCTCAGAACACTGAAGCTTTCTTT.

This rearrangement joins TRBV19 to TRBJ1-6; D perhaps matches TRBD1 (6 bases). With 7 bases removed from V and 7 bases from J, the gap between germline ends came to 20 bases. Germline lookup yields CDR1 LNHDA and CDR2 SQIVND (reference sequence). This CDR3 has 16 amino acids. The CDR3 protein is CASILSSGAPNSPLHF. In DNA, the CDR3 is TGTGCCAGTATCCTCTCCTCAGGGGCCCCAAATTCACCCCTCCACTTT.

The chain carries TRBV2 and TRBJ2-3; a weak D match, TRBD2 (7 bases). The CDR3 contains 15 residues. Between the trimmed V and J ends, which lost 3 bases and 6 bases, there was a span of 16 bases. The V gene's germline CDR1 is SNHLY and CDR2 FYNNEI. The DNA for the CDR3 is TGTGCCAGCAGTGACCGGGGGGCAATGTCGGATACGCAGTATTTT. The encoded protein is CASSDRGAMSDTQYF.

The rearrangement joins TRBV9 to TRBJ1-1, with D perhaps matching TRBD1 (6 bases). Germline V CDR1 and CDR2: SGDLS, YYNGEE. Trimming cost V 0 bases and J 0 bases, with 9 bases left between them. The CDR3 is 15 residues long. The CDR3, as DNA: TGTGCCAGCAGCGTAGGAGCAGGGGTGAACACTGAAGCTTTCTTT. Its translation: CASSVGAGVNTEAFF.

The rearrangement joins TRBV19 to TRBJ2-3; TRBD2 matches 11 bases. CDR1 is LNHDA, CDR2 SQIVND, per germline (reference sequence). This CDR3 contains 16 residues. Germline trimming cut 4 bases from V and 4 bases from J; bases unmatched to any gene: 7. The CDR3 DNA is TGTGCCAGTAGTAGGCTAGCGGGGGGTTCGGCAGATACGCAGTATTTT. It encodes CASSRLAGGSADTQYF.

The CDR3 here is CAISPSGQYYEQYF. The CDR3 DNA reads TGTGCCATCAGTCCGTCGGGACAGTACTACGAGCAGTACTTC. This chain links TRBV10-3 with TRBJ2-7; 7 nucleotides align to TRBD1. The CDR3 has 14 residues. V lost 5 bases, J lost 3 bases, and 7 bases stayed unmatched. Per the germline V gene, CDR1 is ENHRY and CDR2 is SYGVKD.

CDR3 in DNA: TGTGCCAGCAGCCGGAGGGGACAGCCTAACTATGGCTACACCTTC. Translated: CASSRRGQPNYGYTF. This chain links TRBV4-2 with TRBJ1-2, with 7 bases lining up with TRBD1. CDR1 and CDR2 (germline): LGHNA, YNFKEQ. The CDR3 is 15 amino acids. Unmatched junction bases numbered 5, after V lost 4 bases and J lost 0 bases.

The rearrangement joins TRBV20-1 to TRBJ2-3; a weak D match, TRBD1 (5 bases). V shed 5 bases and J shed 6 bases, with 9 bases lying between them. This CDR3 is built from 11 residues. From germline, CDR1 is DFQATT and CDR2 SNEGSKA (reference sequence). The chain's CDR3 is CSAGPGDTQYF. The CDR3 nucleotides read TGCAGTGCTGGCCCAGGGGATACGCAGTATTTT.

The chain carries TRBV24-1 and TRBJ2-1, with 8 bases lining up with TRBD1. Germline V gene data show CDR1 as KGHDR and CDR2 as SFDVKD. The CDR3 length is 14 residues. The J segment lost 4 bases and the V segment lost 9 bases, leaving 7 bases of the junction unmatched. Written as DNA, the CDR3 is TGTGCCACCGGGACAGGCTCTCCTTACAATGAGCAGTTCTTC. Translation gives CATGTGSPYNEQFF.

This chain joins TRBV30 and TRBJ1-2; no reliable D call. This CDR3 contains 11 residues. The germline gives CDR1 GTSNPN, CDR2 SVGIG (reference sequence). CDR3 sequence (DNA): TGTGCATCCGACTGGTTTTATGGCTACACCTTC. Translating gives CASDWFYGYTF.

This chain connects TRBV7-2 to TRBJ1-1; 7 nucleotides match TRBD1. The J segment lost 0 bases and the V segment lost 1 base, leaving 11 bases of the junction unmatched. The CDR3 is 18 residues long. The germline V gene has CDR1 SGHTA and CDR2 FQGNSA. The CDR3 coding sequence is TGTGCCAGCAGCTTAGGGGGCAGGGGGAATACCATGAACACTGAAGCTTTCTTT. As protein: CASSLGGRGNTMNTEAFF.

J is TRBJ1-2 and V is TRBV5-6, with D perhaps matching TRBD1 (5 bases). Trimming shortened V by 5 bases and J by 8 bases, and 19 bases separated the two germline ends. This CDR3 region has 14 residues. Germline-derived CDR1 and CDR2 are SGHDT and YYEEEE. The CDR3 reads CASRPGGGYWGYTF. The CDR3 DNA sequence: TGTGCCAGCAGACCCGGTGGGGGGTATTGGGGCTACACCTTC.

The chain joins TRBV9 to TRBJ2-3; D gene unclear. Germline V CDR1 and CDR2: SGDLS, YYNGEE. CDR3 length: 16 amino acids. Trimming took off 4 bases at V and 2 bases at J, with 17 bases between the two ends. The CDR3 nucleotides are TGTGCCAGCAGCCAGTCGAGGAATTTGGCCACAGATACGCAGTATTTT. Encoded protein: CASSQSRNLATDTQYF.

This clone appeared a few times. V gene TRBV13 combines with J gene TRBJ2-3; 7 nucleotides line up with TRBD1. The CDR3 extends over 13 amino acids. Trimming removed 6 bases from V and 5 bases from J; junction bases left unmatched: 5. Germline-derived CDR1 and CDR2 are PRHDT and FYEKMQ (reference sequence). For the CDR3, the DNA is TGTGCCAGCAGACAGGGGCGCGGAGATACGCAGTATTTT. Encoded protein: CASRQGRGDTQYF.

CDR3 sequence (DNA): TGCGCCAGCAGCCAAGGCCAGACAGATACGCAGTATTTT. This translates into CASSQGQTDTQYF. The chain uses TRBV4-3 and TRBJ2-3, with D unclear. The CDR3 runs to 13 residues. Germline lookup yields CDR1 LGHNA and CDR2 YSLEER. The V end was cut by 1 base, the J end by 3 bases, with 5 bases between.

The chain couples TRBV5-1 to TRBJ2-1; 9 bases fit TRBD2. CDR3 size: 15 residues. The germline CDR1 and CDR2 sequences are SGHRS and YFSETQ. Trimming removed 2 bases from V and 4 bases from J; junction bases left unmatched: 4. CDR3 nucleotides: TGCGCCAGCAGCTTCAAGACTAGCGGTTACAATGAGCAGTTCTTC. It is translated as CASSFKTSGYNEQFF. The full variable domain, its missing parts supplied by reference TRBV5-1 and TRBJ2-1, is KAGVTQTPRYLIKTRGQQVTLSCSPISGHRSVSWYQQTPGQGLQFLFEYFSETQRNKGNFPGRFSGRQFSNSRSEMNVSTLELGDSALYLCASSFKTSGYNEQFFGPGTRLTVL.

The chain joins TRBV10-3 to TRBJ1-1, with TRBD1 matching over 7 bases. V shed 5 bases and J 10 bases; nucleotides not matched to a gene: 7. CDR1 is ENHRY and CDR2 is SYGVKD in the germline V gene. This CDR3 region has 12 residues. CDR3 region: CAISLTGEGAFF. In nucleotides, the CDR3 is TGTGCCATCAGTCTCACAGGGGAAGGAGCTTTCTTT.